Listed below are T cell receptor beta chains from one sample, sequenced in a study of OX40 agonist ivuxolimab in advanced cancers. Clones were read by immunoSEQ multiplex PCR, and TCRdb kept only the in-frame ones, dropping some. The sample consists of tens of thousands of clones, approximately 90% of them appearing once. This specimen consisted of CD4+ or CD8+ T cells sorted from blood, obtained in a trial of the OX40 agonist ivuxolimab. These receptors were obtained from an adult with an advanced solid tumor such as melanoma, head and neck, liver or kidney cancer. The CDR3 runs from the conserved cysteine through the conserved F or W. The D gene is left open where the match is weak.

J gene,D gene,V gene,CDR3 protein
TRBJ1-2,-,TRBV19,CASRERDPNYGYTF
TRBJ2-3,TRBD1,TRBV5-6,CASSPGTGGQTDTQYF
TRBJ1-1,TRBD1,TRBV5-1,CASSLTGDTEAFF
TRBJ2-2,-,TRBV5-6,CASSLDARGLDTGELFF
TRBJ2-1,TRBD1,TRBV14,CASSRQGYNEQFF
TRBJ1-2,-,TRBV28,CASSRATYGYTF
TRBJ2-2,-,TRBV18,CASSPQGNSNTGELFF
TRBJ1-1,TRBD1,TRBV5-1,CASSLEAGGPTEAFF
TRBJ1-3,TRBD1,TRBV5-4,CASSRGQGGGNTIYF
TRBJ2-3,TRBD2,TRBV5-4,CASSPPGRREGTDTQYF
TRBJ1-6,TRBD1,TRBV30,CAWTFGDRALHF
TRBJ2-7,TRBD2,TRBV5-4,CASSPRGLAGGEQYF
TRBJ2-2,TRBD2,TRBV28,CASSRTSGSAGELFF
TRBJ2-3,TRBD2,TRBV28,CASQLRGGTDTQYF
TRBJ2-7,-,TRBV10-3,CAISVERRYEQYF
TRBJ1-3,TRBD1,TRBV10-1,CASSEWDRGSGNTIYF
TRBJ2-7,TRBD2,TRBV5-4,CASSLGLAGASPFYEQYF
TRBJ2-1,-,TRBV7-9,CASSSTGYNEQFF
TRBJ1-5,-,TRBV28,CASKGTRNQPQHF
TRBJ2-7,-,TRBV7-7,CASSLKDGNYEQYF
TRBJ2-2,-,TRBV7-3,CASGPAGRTGELFF
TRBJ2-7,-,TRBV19,CASSRSGSYEQYF
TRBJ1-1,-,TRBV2,CASRVRDNLNTEAFF
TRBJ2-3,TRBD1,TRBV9,CASSVVGQTTDTQYF
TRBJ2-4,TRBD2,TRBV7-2,CASSSETSGRNIQYF
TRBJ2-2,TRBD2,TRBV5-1,CASSPKTSGGTNTGELFF
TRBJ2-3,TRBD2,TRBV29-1,CSVEGTSGRWTDTQYF
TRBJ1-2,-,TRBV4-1,CASSQHPPAVSSNYGYTF
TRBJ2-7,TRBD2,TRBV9,CASSEVPSREGLDEQYF
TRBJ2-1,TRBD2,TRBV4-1,CASSRDIAGGTYNEQFF
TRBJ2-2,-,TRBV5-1,CASSWGDRGPVTGELFF
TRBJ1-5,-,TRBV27,CASRTGQSNQPQHF
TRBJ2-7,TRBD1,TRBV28,CASSGQGRPTYEQYF
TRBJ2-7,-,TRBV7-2,CASSLFSDGTYEQYF
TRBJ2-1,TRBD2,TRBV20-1,CSAGGRNEQFF
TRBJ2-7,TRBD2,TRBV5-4,CASSTGTRRGADEQYF
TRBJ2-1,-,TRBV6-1,CASSEGGVESEQFF
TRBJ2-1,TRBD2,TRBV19,CASSIGGRWSNEQFF
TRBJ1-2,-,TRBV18,CASSPNRDANYGYTF
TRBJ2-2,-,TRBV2,CASSRGDTGELFF
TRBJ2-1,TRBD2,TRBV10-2,CASKETSGYNEQFF
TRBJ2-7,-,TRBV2,CASRRETGYEQYF
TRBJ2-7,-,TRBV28,CASSPPGTGTYEQYF
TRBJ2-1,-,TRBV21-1,CASSKYGLVPLGEQFF
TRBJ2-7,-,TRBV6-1,CASSEGWRGEQYF
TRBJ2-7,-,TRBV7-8,CASTIGEGANEQYF
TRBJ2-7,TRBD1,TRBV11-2,CASSSWTGGTYEQYF
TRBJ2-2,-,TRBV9,CASSPKGEVGTGELFF
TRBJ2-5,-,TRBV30,CAWSAWRNDPRETQYF
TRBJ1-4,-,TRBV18,CASSSDRNEKLFF
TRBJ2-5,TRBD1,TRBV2,CASSEPRQGAETQYF
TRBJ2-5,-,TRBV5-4,CASSPTTQETQYF
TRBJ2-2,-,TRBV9,CASTVTAGSTGELFF